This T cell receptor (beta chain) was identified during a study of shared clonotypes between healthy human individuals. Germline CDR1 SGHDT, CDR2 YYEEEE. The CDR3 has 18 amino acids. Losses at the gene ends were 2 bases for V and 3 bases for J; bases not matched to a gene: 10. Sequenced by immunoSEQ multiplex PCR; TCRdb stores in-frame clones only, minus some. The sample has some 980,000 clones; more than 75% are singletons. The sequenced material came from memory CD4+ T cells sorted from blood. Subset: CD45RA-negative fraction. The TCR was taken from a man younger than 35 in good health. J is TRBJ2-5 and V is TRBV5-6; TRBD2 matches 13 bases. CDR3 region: CASSLLAGGFGSKETQYF. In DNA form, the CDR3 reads TGTGCCAGCAGCTTACTAGCGGGAGGGTTTGGGTCCAAAGAGACCCAGTACTTC.